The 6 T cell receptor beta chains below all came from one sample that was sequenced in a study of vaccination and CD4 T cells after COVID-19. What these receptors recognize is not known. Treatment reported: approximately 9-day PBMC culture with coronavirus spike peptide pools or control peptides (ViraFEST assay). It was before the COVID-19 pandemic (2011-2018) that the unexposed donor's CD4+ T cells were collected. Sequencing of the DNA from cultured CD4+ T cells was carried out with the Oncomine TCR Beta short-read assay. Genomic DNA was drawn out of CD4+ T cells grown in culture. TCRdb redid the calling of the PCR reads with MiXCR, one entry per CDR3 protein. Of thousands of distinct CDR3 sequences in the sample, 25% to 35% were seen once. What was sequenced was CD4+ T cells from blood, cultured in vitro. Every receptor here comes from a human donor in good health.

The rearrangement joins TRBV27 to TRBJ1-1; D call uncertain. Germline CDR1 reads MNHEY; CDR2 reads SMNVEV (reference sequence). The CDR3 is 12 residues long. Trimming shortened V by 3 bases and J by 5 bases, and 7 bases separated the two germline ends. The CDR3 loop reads CASSFLGTEAFF. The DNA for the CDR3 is TGTGCCAGCAGTTTCCTGGGTACTGAAGCTTTCTTT.

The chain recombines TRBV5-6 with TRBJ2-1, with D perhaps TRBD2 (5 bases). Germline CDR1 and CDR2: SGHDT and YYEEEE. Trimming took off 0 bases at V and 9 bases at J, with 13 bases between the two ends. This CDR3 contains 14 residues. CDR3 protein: CASSLGAAIFEQFF. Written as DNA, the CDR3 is TGTGCCAGCAGCTTGGGAGCGGCCATATTTGAGCAGTTCTTC.

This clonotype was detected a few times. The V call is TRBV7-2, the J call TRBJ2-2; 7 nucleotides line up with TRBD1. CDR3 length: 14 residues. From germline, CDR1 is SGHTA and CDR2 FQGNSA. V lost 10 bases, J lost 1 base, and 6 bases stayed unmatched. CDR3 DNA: TGTGCCAACTCAGGGGGAGTGAACACCGGGGAGCTGTTTTTT. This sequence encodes CANSGGVNTGELFF.

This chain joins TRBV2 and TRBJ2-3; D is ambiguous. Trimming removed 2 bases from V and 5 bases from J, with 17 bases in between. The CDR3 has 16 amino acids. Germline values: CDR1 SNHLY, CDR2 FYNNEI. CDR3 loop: CASSESLPGFGDTQYF. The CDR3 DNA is TGTGCCAGCAGTGAATCACTACCCGGATTTGGAGATACGCAGTATTTT.

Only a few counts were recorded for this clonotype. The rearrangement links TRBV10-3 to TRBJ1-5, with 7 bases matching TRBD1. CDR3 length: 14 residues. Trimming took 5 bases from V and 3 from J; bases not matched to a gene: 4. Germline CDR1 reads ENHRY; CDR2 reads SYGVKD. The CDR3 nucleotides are TGTGCCATCAGTCCGGGACAGAACAATCAGCCCCAGCATTTT. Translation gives CAISPGQNNQPQHF.

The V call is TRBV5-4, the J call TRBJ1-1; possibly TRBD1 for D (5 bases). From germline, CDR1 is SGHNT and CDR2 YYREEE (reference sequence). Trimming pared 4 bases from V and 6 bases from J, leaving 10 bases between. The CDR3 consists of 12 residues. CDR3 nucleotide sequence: TGTGCCAGCAGCCCGGGGGGTCCTGAAGCTTTCTTT. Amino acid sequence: CASSPGGPEAFF.